This TCR beta chain comes out of a study of blood T cells in healthy people across ages. There are 14 residues in the CDR3. CDR1 SEHNR and CDR2 FQNEAQ come from the germline V gene (reference sequence). A sample-barcoded 5' primer and a J-beta primer mix were used in a second PCR of roughly 7 to 11 cycles. Each of the samples gave a minimum of 2.5 million paired-end reads that contained CDR3. MiXCR, run by TCRdb on the 5' RACE reads, gives a single entry per CDR3 protein. The data contain some 1.6 million distinct CDR3 sequences, roughly a third of them seen just once; the ten biggest clones take up 11%.

Input material: blood. The sequence was obtained from a woman under 40 in good health. This chain links TRBV7-9 with TRBJ2-4; D unclear. The J call could be wrong; TRBJ2-7 is a better fit for the DNA end. Here the CDR3 reads CASSSSFFPPEQYF. The CDR3 DNA follows: TGTGCCAGCAGCTCCAGTTTTTTCCCCCCCGAGCAGTACTTC.